Shown below are 14 T cell receptor beta chains from a single sample sequenced in a study of blood T cell repertoires in COVID-19. Data came from immunoSEQ multiplex PCR; TCRdb stores just in-frame clones and leaves some out. Of some 150,000 clones in the sample, around 85% are singletons; the top ten hold around 1.2%. The sequenced sample consisted of peripheral blood. The receptors were gathered from a man aged 60 to 69 who had recovered from COVID-19.

The gene calls are TRBV7-9 and TRBJ2-2; 8 bases match TRBD1. Germline V CDR1 and CDR2: SEHNR, FQNEAQ (reference sequence). This CDR3 has 17 amino acids. The J segment lost 1 base and the V segment lost 4 bases, leaving 8 bases of the junction unmatched. CDR3 protein: CASSSLAGTGNTGELFF. CDR3 nucleotides: TGTGCCAGCAGCTCTCTGGCGGGGACAGGGAACACCGGGGAGCTGTTTTTT.

The genes are TRBV14 and TRBJ2-5, with D possibly TRBD1 on 7 matching bases. V was pared by 0 bases and J by 5 bases, with 31 bases between. The CDR3 extends over 21 amino acids. CDR1 and CDR2 from the germline V gene are SGHDN and FVKESK. The CDR3 region is CASSQDPSQTAGGRYGETQYF. CDR3 DNA: TGTGCCAGCAGCCAAGATCCCAGTCAGACGGCAGGGGGGCGATATGGGGAGACCCAGTACTTC.

This rearrangement joins TRBV6-6 to TRBJ1-1; 9 bases line up with TRBD1. V was clipped by 5 bases and J by 3 bases; unmatched bases: 13. This CDR3 has 17 amino acids. Germline V gene lookup returns CDR1 MNHNY and CDR2 SVGAGI (reference sequence). As DNA, the CDR3 is TGTGCCAGCAGTCCGGGACAGGGAAGGAGCTGGGACACTGAAGCTTTCTTT. As protein: CASSPGQGRSWDTEAFF.

The chain employs TRBV10-3 and TRBJ2-1; 7 nucleotides line up with TRBD1. The CDR3 consists of 17 residues. Germline V gene data show CDR1 as ENHRY and CDR2 as SYGVKD. V was pared by 4 bases and J by 1 base, with 10 bases of the junction left unmatched. The CDR3 coding sequence is TGTGCCATCAGTGGTCCCGACAGGGCTTGGTCCTACAATGAGCAGTTCTTC. Its translation: CAISGPDRAWSYNEQFF.

The rearrangement links TRBV7-8 to TRBJ1-2; TRBD1 aligns across 8 bases. The germline V gene encodes CDR1 SGHVS and CDR2 FQNEAQ. The CDR3 has 18 residues. Trimming at V came to 3 bases and at J to 5 bases, leaving 17 bases not matched to a gene. The CDR3 protein is CASSFRDRPNSEGYGYTF. The CDR3 DNA follows: TGTGCCAGCAGCTTTAGGGACAGGCCTAACTCGGAGGGGTATGGCTACACCTTC.

The V gene is TRBV4-1, the J gene TRBJ2-2; 8 bases match TRBD1. With V trimmed by 1 base and J by 8 bases, 3 bases remained unmatched. The CDR3 is 14 amino acids. Per germline, CDR1 MGHRA and CDR2 YSYEKL. The CDR3, as DNA: TGCGCCAGCAGCCAAGCAGGGGGCGGAGGGGAGCTGTTTTTT. Translated, it gives CASSQAGGGGELFF.

The chain employs TRBV15 and TRBJ2-7; D not certain. With 1 base removed from V and 0 bases from J, the gap between germline ends came to 7 bases. The germline CDR1 and CDR2 sequences are LNHNV and YYDKDF (reference sequence). CDR3 length equals 14 residues. The CDR3 protein is CATSRAVSSYEQYF. In DNA, the CDR3 is TGTGCCACCAGCAGAGCGGTTAGCTCCTACGAGCAGTACTTC.

The chain carries TRBV7-2 and TRBJ2-1; 7 bases are a match to TRBD1. V dropped 2 bases and J dropped 6; count of bases not matched to a gene: 4. Looked up from germline, CDR1 is SGHTA and CDR2 is FQGNSA. CDR3 size: 14 residues. The CDR3 DNA is TGTGCCAGCAGCTTAACAGGGGTCCCCAATGAGCAGTTCTTC. Translating it yields CASSLTGVPNEQFF. Looking up the rest from reference TRBV7-2 and TRBJ2-1 gives the full variable domain: GAGVSQSPSNKVTEKGKDVELRCDPISGHTALYWYRQSLGQGLEFLIYFQGNSAPDKSGLPSDRFSAERTGGSVSTLTIQRTQQEDSAVYLCASSLTGVPNEQFFGPGTRLTVL.

The V call is TRBV30, the J call TRBJ2-2; no reliable D call. The CDR3 is 13 amino acids. Germline V lookup: CDR1 GTSNPN, CDR2 SVGIG (reference sequence). V lost 0 bases to trimming and J lost 9 bases, with 11 bases between them. The CDR3 loop is CAWSVIHSRELFF. The DNA for the CDR3 is TGTGCCTGGAGTGTAATTCATAGCCGGGAGCTGTTTTTT.

This clone was counted once. This sequence joins TRBV6-4 and TRBJ1-1; D unresolved. This CDR3 has 13 residues. V was cut by 3 bases and J by 1 base, with 6 bases left in between. The V gene's germline CDR1 is MRHNA and CDR2 SNTAGT. CDR3 in amino acids: CASSETGNTEAFF. The CDR3 nucleotides read TGTGCCAGCAGTGAAACGGGGAACACTGAAGCTTTCTTT.

The gene calls are TRBV5-1 and TRBJ1-6, with unresolved D. V shed 3 bases and J shed 8 bases, with 9 bases lying between them. The CDR3 is made up of 13 amino acids. Per germline, CDR1 SGHRS and CDR2 YFSETQ. The CDR3 is CASSSGGDSPLHF. The CDR3, as DNA: TGCGCCAGCAGCTCCGGCGGGGATTCACCCCTCCACTTT.

The chain carries TRBV6-5 and TRBJ1-6; 7 bases align to TRBD1. The V segment lost 10 bases and the J segment 7 bases; nucleotides outside the gene matches: 13. The CDR3 runs to 15 residues. Germline CDR1 and CDR2: MNHEY and SVGAGI. The CDR3 sequence: CANTMDTGANSPLHF. In nucleotides, the CDR3 is TGTGCCAACACCATGGATACAGGGGCGAATTCACCCCTCCACTTT.

The chain carries TRBV19 and TRBJ2-7; TRBD1 agrees at 7 bases. This CDR3 has 14 amino acids. Germline V gene data show CDR1 as LNHDA and CDR2 as SQIVND (reference sequence). V trimming: 3 bases; J trimming: 2 bases; junction bases outside the gene matches: 4. The CDR3 here is CASSIRDSAYEQYF. The CDR3 bases are TGTGCCAGTAGTATTCGGGACAGCGCCTACGAGCAGTACTTC.

The chain employs TRBV15 and TRBJ1-5, with TRBD1 matching 7 bases. The CDR3 spans 14 residues. V lost 5 bases to trimming and J lost 5 bases; unmatched junction nucleotides: 6. The germline V gene encodes CDR1 LNHNV and CDR2 YYDKDF (reference sequence). DNA of the CDR3: TGTGCCACCAGCCACAAAGACAGGGATCAGCCCCAGCATTTT. Its protein product is CATSHKDRDQPQHF.